The 27 T cell receptor beta chains given below trace back to one sample, sequenced in a study of CD8+ T cells in alopecia areata. In each case, RNA was isolated and then reverse transcribed into cDNA as the sequencing template. Using immunoSEQ multiplex PCR, the repertoire was profiled, and TCRdb retains in-frame clones only, with some absent. Sampling found 90,000 to 130,000 clones, none seen once. Sequenced sample: lesional skin. These receptors originate from a C3H/HeJ mouse with alopecia areata. Strain MHC haplotype: H2-k.

As concerns this clone: The gene names given are mouse names. The read falls 4 residues short of the CDR3 end, and the missing part is taken from the germline J gene. The chain uses TRBV13-3 and TRBJ1-1; perhaps TRBD1 as D (5 bases). Germline-derived CDR1 and CDR2 are NNHDY and SYVADS. V was trimmed by 1 base and J by 4 bases, leaving 11 bases between them. The CDR3 extends over 14 amino acids. CDR3 DNA, as far as it was read: TGTGCCAGCAGTGATCCCAGGACACTCACA. As protein: CASSDPRTLT. The entire CDR3 sequence reads CASSDPRTLTEVFF.

A few counts support this clone. Mouse names are used for the genes. The CDR3 is cut off 4 residues early in the read; its end comes from the germline J gene. The chain has TRBV13-3 and TRBJ2-7, with TRBD1 identical over 10 bases. V was clipped by 2 bases and J by 2 bases; unmatched bases: 4. Germline CDR1 NNHDY, CDR2 SYVADS. The CDR3 contains 15 residues. The sequenced part of the CDR3 DNA is TGTGCCAGCAGTGAAGACAGGGGGCGCACCTAT. This gives the protein CASSEDRGRTY. The CDR3 in full is CASSEDRGRTYEQYF.

On this clone itself: Mouse gene names apply. With the read ending 4 residues before the CDR3 end, the germline J gene is used to fill in that end. The chain joins TRBV1 to TRBJ2-7; 8 nucleotides agree with TRBD2. Germline V lookup: CDR1 NSQYPW, CDR2 LRSPGD (reference sequence). The CDR3 has 15 residues. The CDR3 bases that were read are TGCACCTGCAGTGCAGATGGGGGGGGCGGGTAT. Protein sequence: CTCSADGGGGY. The full CDR3 is CTCSADGGGGYEQYF.

To note about this clone: Mouse names are used for the genes. The read terminates 4 residues before the CDR3 end, so the remaining end is supplied by the germline J gene. The gene calls are TRBV13-3 and TRBJ2-3; 7 bases agree with TRBD2. V shed 3 bases, J shed 0 bases, and the junction held 4 bases outside the gene matches. The germline V gene encodes CDR1 NNHDY and CDR2 SYVADS. There are 15 residues in the CDR3. The sequenced CDR3 bases are TGTGCCAGCAGTGTTTGGGGGGTTAGTGCAGAA. Its translation: CASSVWGVSAE. From start to end, the CDR3 is CASSVWGVSAETLYF.

In the case of this clone: Gene names and germline refer to mouse. The missing CDR3 end, 4 residues past where the read stops, is filled in from the germline J gene. The rearrangement uses TRBV13-2 and TRBJ2-1; 8 positions agree with TRBD2. The CDR3 has 15 amino acids. Germline V CDR1 and CDR2: NNHNN, SYGAGS (reference sequence). Trimming cost V 5 bases and J 1 base; bases outside gene matches: 5. The CDR3 loop is CASGRTGPNYAEQFF. The part of the CDR3 DNA that was read is TGTGCCAGCGGACGGACTGGGCCGAACTATGCT.

About this clone itself: The gene names here belong to mouse. Sequencing ends 4 residues short of the CDR3 end; the germline J gene provides the rest. This chain uses TRBV13-2 with TRBJ1-1; TRBD1 is a possible D gene (6 bases). The CDR3 is made up of 13 amino acids. Germline loops: CDR1 NNHNN, CDR2 SYGAGS (reference sequence). Trimming took 2 bases from V and 1 from J, leaving 6 bases between them. CDR3 in amino acids: CASGEDRNTEVFF. The sequenced CDR3 bases are TGTGCCAGCGGTGAGGACAGGAACACA.

As regards this clone: The gene symbols are mouse symbols. CDR3 amino acids: CASSDDRGQEVFF. CDR3 DNA, as far as it was read: TGTGCCAGCAGTGACGACAGGGGGCAA. The chain recombines TRBV13-3 with TRBJ1-1, with 10 bases identical to TRBD1. The read stops 4 residues short of the end of the CDR3; the missing end is completed from the germline J gene. The CDR3 consists of 13 residues. Germline assignment: CDR1 NNHDY and CDR2 SYVADS.

This clone has only a few counts. Genes and germline are mouse. With the read ending 4 residues before the CDR3 end, the germline J gene is used to fill in that end. This chain connects TRBV1 to TRBJ1-4, with D possibly being TRBD1 (6 bases). From germline, CDR1 is NSQYPW and CDR2 LRSPGD (reference sequence). The CDR3 has 14 residues. V lost 4 bases and J lost 6, with 12 bases in between. The CDR3 loop reads CTCSVQGGDERLFF. The CDR3 DNA, read in part, is TGCACCTGCAGTGTACAGGGAGGGGACGAA.

This clone was found many times. Any gene name here is a mouse gene name. Read sequence stops 4 residues before the CDR3 end, and the germline J gene provides the missing end. The chain uses TRBV13-3 and TRBJ2-5, with D perhaps TRBD2 (6 bases). V was cut by 0 bases and J by 3 bases, with 11 bases left in between. The CDR3 length is 15 residues. Per germline, CDR1 NNHDY and CDR2 SYVADS. Here the CDR3 reads CASSDVRDSQDTQYF. Partial CDR3 DNA: TGTGCCAGCAGTGATGTTCGGGACTCTCAAGAC. Together with reference TRBV13-3 and TRBJ2-5, the CDR3 gives the full variable domain: EAAVTQSPRSKVAVTGGKVTLSCHQTNNHDYMYWYRQDTGHGLRLIHYSYVADSTEKGDIPDGYKASRPSQENFSLILELASLSQTAVYFCASSDVRDSQDTQYFGPGTRLLVL.

This clone turned up a few times. Mouse names are used for the genes. The sequenced fragment ends 4 residues before the CDR3 boundary, so the rest is inferred from the germline J gene. The rearrangement joins TRBV19 to TRBJ2-4; 9 nucleotides agree with TRBD2. Germline V lookup: CDR1 FNHDT, CDR2 SITEND (reference sequence). This CDR3 contains 15 residues. Trimming at V came to 4 bases and at J to 3 bases, leaving 6 bases not matched to a gene. The CDR3 here is CASSPFTGGQNTLYF. Incomplete CDR3 DNA: TGTGCCAGCAGTCCCTTTACTGGGGGGCAAAAC. Full variable domain (rest looked up from reference TRBV19 and TRBJ2-4): GGIITQTPKFLIGQEGQKLTLKCQQNFNHDTMYWYRQDSGKGLRLIYYSITENDLQKGDLSEGYDASREKKSSFSLTVTSAQKNEMAVFLCASSPFTGGQNTLYFGAGTRLSVL.

Points on this clone: The germline and genes are mouse ones. Read sequence stops 4 residues before the CDR3 end, and the germline J gene provides the missing end. The rearrangement links TRBV13-1 to TRBJ2-4; 9 nucleotides line up with TRBD2. The CDR3 consists of 15 residues. Germline assignment: CDR1 NSHNY and CDR2 SYGAGN. After removal of 3 bases from V and 0 bases from J, the junction contained 2 bases not matched to a gene. The CDR3 is CASSGGLGSQNTLYF. The part of the CDR3 DNA that was read is TGTGCCAGCAGTGGGGGACTGGGTAGTCAAAAC.

As concerns this clone: Genes here carry mouse names. The DNA ends 4 residues before the CDR3 does, and the rest of the CDR3 is filled in from the germline J gene. The gene calls are TRBV13-3 and TRBJ2-4, with a tentative D call TRBD2 (6 bases). Per germline, CDR1 NNHDY and CDR2 SYVADS. CDR3 length: 15 residues. The ends were cut back, 2 bases at V and 1 base at J, with 11 bases in the middle. The CDR3 sequence: CASSEWGIGQNTLYF. CDR3 DNA, as far as it was read: TGTGCCAGCAGTGAGTGGGGGATTGGTCAAAAC.

This clone has a handful of counts. Gene names denote mouse genes. The read ends 4 residues before the CDR3 terminus; that terminus is restored from the germline J gene. Different DNA sequences within this sample yield the same CDR3. V is TRBV13-3 and J is TRBJ1-4, with a possible D match to TRBD1 (5 bases). The germline V gene has CDR1 NNHDY and CDR2 SYVADS. The CDR3 covers 13 residues. The V end lost 5 bases, the J end lost 5 bases, and 10 bases lay between the germline ends. This chain's CDR3 is CASSPGQNERLFF. Partial CDR3 DNA: TGTGCCAGCAGCCCTGGACAAAACGAA.

On this clone: The genes and germline here are from mouse. The CDR3 goes on 4 residues after the read ends, and that part is filled in from the germline J gene. J is TRBJ2-2 and V is TRBV13-2; 7 bases agree with TRBD2. The CDR3 has 13 amino acids. From germline, CDR1 is NNHNN and CDR2 SYGAGS (reference sequence). The V segment lost 2 bases and the J segment 5 bases; nucleotides outside the gene matches: 0. The chain's CDR3 is CASGDWGTGQLYF. CDR3 bases read: TGTGCCAGCGGTGACTGGGGGACCGGG.

This clone was detected many times. Mouse gene names and germline throughout. The read gets to within 4 residues of the CDR3 end, and the germline J gene fills in the rest. The chain has TRBV13-1 and TRBJ2-2; D call uncertain. Germline CDR1 NSHNY, CDR2 SYGAGN. Trimming shortened V by 2 bases and J by 3 bases, and 2 bases separated the two germline ends. The CDR3 totals 12 residues. The DNA read from the CDR3 is TGTGCCAGCAGTGAAGACACCGGG. As protein: CASSEDTG. The complete CDR3 reads CASSEDTGQLYF.

Of note for this clone: Gene and germline names: mouse. The CDR3 end lies 4 residues beyond the end of the read and is filled in from the germline J gene. The chain employs TRBV19 and TRBJ1-1; D unclear. Germline V gives CDR1 FNHDT, CDR2 SITEND (reference sequence). V dropped 5 bases and J dropped 1 base, with 9 bases sitting between them. The CDR3 loop spans 13 amino acids. The CDR3: CASSLGKNTEVFF. Partial CDR3 DNA: TGTGCCAGCAGCCTGGGGAAAAACACA.

With respect to this clone: Germline and genes: mouse. From the germline J gene comes the end of the CDR3, since the read stops 4 residues before it. The V call is TRBV1, the J call TRBJ2-4; 8 bases line up with TRBD1. The CDR3 runs to 17 residues. Germline assignment: CDR1 NSQYPW and CDR2 LRSPGD (reference sequence). The J segment lost 2 bases and the V segment lost 3 bases, leaving 10 bases of the junction unmatched. The CDR3 bases that were read are TGCACCTGCAGTGCTCCAGGGGGCGCGGGGTTTCAAAAC. It codes for CTCSAPGGAGFQN. The CDR3 as a whole reads CTCSAPGGAGFQNTLYF.

This clone turned up a few times. The genes and germline here are from mouse. With the read ending 4 residues before the CDR3 end, the germline J gene is used to fill in that end. V is TRBV13-3 and J is TRBJ2-4; the match to TRBD1 covers 8 bases. CDR3 size: 16 residues. V was pared by 0 bases and J by 1 base, with 4 bases of the junction left unmatched. CDR1 and CDR2 from the germline V gene are NNHDY and SYVADS. The chain's CDR3 is CASSDALGQGQNTLYF. The DNA read from the CDR3 is TGTGCCAGCAGTGATGCCCTGGGACAGGGTCAAAAC.

In the case of this clone: Mouse gene names apply. The sequenced fragment ends 4 residues before the CDR3 boundary, so the rest is inferred from the germline J gene. V is TRBV13-3 and J is TRBJ2-7, with TRBD2 matching over 9 bases. Germline values: CDR1 NNHDY, CDR2 SYVADS. CDR3 length: 15 amino acids. CDR3 bases read: TGTGCCAGCAGTGATGGGCTGGGGGGGAGGTAT. Translated, it gives CASSDGLGGRY. From start to end, the CDR3 is CASSDGLGGRYEQYF.

This clone was observed many times. Gene names are mouse gene names. From the germline J gene comes the end of the CDR3, since the read stops 4 residues before it. The rearrangement links TRBV13-3 to TRBJ2-4; 7 bases line up with TRBD1. V shed 5 bases, J shed 0 bases, and the junction held 0 bases outside the gene matches. Germline-derived CDR1 and CDR2 are NNHDY and SYVADS. This CDR3 is built from 13 residues. CDR3 sequence: CASRQGSQNTLYF. CDR3 DNA (partial): TGTGCCAGCAGACAGGGGAGTCAAAAC.

This clone has a handful of counts. The gene names given are mouse names. The CDR3 is cut off 4 residues early in the read; its end comes from the germline J gene. This specimen includes other DNA sequences encoding the same CDR3. The gene calls are TRBV13-2 and TRBJ1-4; perhaps TRBD1 as D (6 bases). There are 15 residues in the CDR3. The V end was cut by 5 bases, the J end by 0 bases, with 11 bases between. CDR1 and CDR2 from the germline V gene are NNHNN and SYGAGS (reference sequence). The CDR3 spells CASGPGQFSNERLFF. CDR3 DNA, as far as it was read: TGTGCCAGCGGACCTGGACAGTTTTCCAACGAA.

This clone was picked up many times. Here the gene names and germline are mouse. The read stops 4 residues short of the end of the CDR3; the missing end is completed from the germline J gene. V is TRBV13-3 and J is TRBJ2-5, with 11 bases aligning to TRBD2. The CDR3 contains 16 residues. Germline values: CDR1 NNHDY, CDR2 SYVADS. The CDR3 region is CASRRTGGARGDTQYF. CDR3 DNA, as far as it was read: TGTGCCAGCAGGAGAACTGGGGGGGCGCGCGGAGAC.

This clone occurred a few times. Genes and germline are mouse. CDR3: CASSSGGAAEQFF. CDR3 bases read: TGTGCTAGCAGTAGCGGGGGGGCCGCT. The chain recombines TRBV17 with TRBJ2-1; 8 bases line up with TRBD2. The read terminates 4 residues before the CDR3 end, so the remaining end is supplied by the germline J gene. Per germline, CDR1 MNHDT and CDR2 YYDKIL. The CDR3 loop spans 13 amino acids. Full variable domain (missing parts from reference TRBV17 and TRBJ2-1): DTTVKQNPRYKLARVGKPVNLICSQTMNHDTMYWYQKKPNQAPKLLLFYYDKILNREADTFEKFQSSRPNNSFCSLYIGSAGLEYSAMYLCASSSGGAAEQFFGPGTRLTVL.

Regarding this clone: The germline and genes are mouse ones. The CDR3 extends 4 residues past the end of the read, so its final part is completed from the germline J gene. This sequence joins TRBV13-2 and TRBJ2-1; D call uncertain. CDR1 is NNHNN and CDR2 is SYGAGS in the germline V gene (reference sequence). V lost 0 bases and J 0 bases, leaving 13 bases between the germline ends. CDR3 size: 17 residues. CDR3 loop: CASGDASSQTNYAEQFF. The part of the CDR3 DNA that was read is TGTGCCAGCGGTGATGCCTCCTCACAGACTAACTATGCT.

Concerning this clone: The listed genes are named as in mouse. The read is 4 residues too short to cover the CDR3 end, so that end is filled in from the germline J gene. The chain carries TRBV19 and TRBJ2-3; 8 bases map to TRBD1. With 4 bases clipped from V and 1 base from J, the junction kept 5 bases outside the gene matches. This CDR3 has 15 amino acids. Germline CDR1 FNHDT, CDR2 SITEND (reference sequence). CDR3 protein: CASSPQGAGAETLYF. CDR3 DNA, as far as it was read: TGTGCCAGCAGTCCTCAGGGGGCAGGTGCAGAA.

A few counts support this clone. Germline and genes: mouse. The read halts 4 residues ahead of the CDR3 end, with the missing end drawn from the germline J gene. The V gene is TRBV19, the J gene TRBJ1-1; D might be TRBD1 (5 bases). Germline V gene data show CDR1 as FNHDT and CDR2 as SITEND (reference sequence). CDR3 size: 14 residues. CDR3 amino acids: CASSIAIEGTEVFF. The DNA read from the CDR3 is TGTGCCAGCAGTATAGCTATCGAGGGGACA.

A few counts support this clone. Genes and germline come from the mouse. Read coverage stops 4 residues before the CDR3 terminus; the germline J gene supplies the remainder. The chain recombines TRBV13-3 with TRBJ2-3, with TRBD1 as a possible D gene (6 bases). The CDR3 has 17 amino acids. Trimming took off 1 base at V and 0 bases at J, with 15 bases between the two ends. Germline V gene sequence: CDR1 NNHDY, CDR2 SYVADS. CDR3 amino acids: CASSDTDRSASAETLYF. CDR3 DNA (partial): TGTGCCAGCAGTGATACCGACAGGAGTGCTAGTGCAGAA.